This T cell receptor beta chain was found in a study of cytomegalovirus exposure and HLA in healthy donors. Findings and caveats of the study: Rarity marked most TCR sequences, yet some public TCRs occurred in many donors. Subsequent analysis revealed that first-cohort TCR clusters tended to co-occur in the 120 or so validation repertoires.

As for this clone: As yet, its antigen is unknown.

V lost 0 bases to trimming and J lost 1 base, with 9 bases between them. In germline, CDR1 is MNHNS, CDR2 SASEGT. The CDR3 loop spans 15 amino acids. The donors were members of the approximately 130-subject validation cohort (separate from the roughly 700-subject first cohort). Data came from immunoSEQ multiplex PCR; TCRdb stores just in-frame clones and leaves some out. Of 200,000 to 250,000 clones in the sample, approximately 90% were seen once. J is TRBJ1-1 and V is TRBV6-1, with D uncertain. Input material: PBMCs. This sequence was found in a woman aged 18-29 years in good health and CMV-seronegative. The DNA of the CDR3 is TGTGCCAGCAGTGAAGCGCGCGGGCAGAACACTGAAGCTTTCTTT. Translation gives CASSEARGQNTEAFF.